Each of the 32 T cell receptor beta chains below was sequenced from the same sample in a study of T cells in Graves' hyperthyroidism and ophthalmopathy. From RNA transcripts, TCR beta CDR3 regions were amplified. The TCR CDR3 first-round RT-PCR relied on the HTBI primer set. TCRdb analysed the multiplex PCR reads with MiXCR anew, one entry per CDR3 protein. The table includes about 570,000 distinct CDR3 sequences, around 15% detected once. The sequencing input was blood. The source of these receptors is a middle-aged woman with Graves' hyperthyroidism.

This clonotype showed up many times. V gene TRBV18 combines with J gene TRBJ1-4; no reliable D call. With 2 bases removed from V and 0 bases from J, the gap between germline ends came to 7 bases. The germline V gene has CDR1 KGHSH and CDR2 LQKENI. The CDR3 contains 15 residues. CDR3 amino acids: CASSPAAATNEKLFF. The CDR3 bases are TGTGCCAGCTCACCAGCGGCGGCAACTAATGAAAAACTGTTTTTT.

At least ten counts were recorded for this clonotype. The chain links TRBV28 to TRBJ2-1; TRBD1 matches 8 bases. J gave up 6 bases and V 5 bases, and 12 bases lay outside the gene matches. The CDR3 is 16 residues long. Germline CDR1 is MDHEN and CDR2 is SYDVKM. The CDR3 DNA is TGTGCCAGCAGTCCGGGCTGGACAGGGATTCCCAATGAGCAGTTCTTC. Translating it yields CASSPGWTGIPNEQFF.

This chain joins TRBV7-6 and TRBJ2-6; TRBD2 aligns across 10 bases. The V gene's germline CDR1 is SGHVS and CDR2 FNYEAQ. CDR3 size: 17 residues. V shed 7 bases, J shed 4 bases, and the junction held 10 bases outside the gene matches. Written as DNA, the CDR3 is TGTGCCAGCACCGTCGGGCTAGCGGGAGTCGGGGCCAACGTCCTGACTTTC. Its protein product is CASTVGLAGVGANVLTF.

V gene TRBV20-1 combines with J gene TRBJ1-2, with TRBD1 matching 7 bases. CDR3 length: 15 amino acids. The J segment lost 0 bases and the V segment lost 3 bases, leaving 7 bases of the junction unmatched. Germline lookup yields CDR1 DFQATT and CDR2 SNEGSKA (reference sequence). In nucleotides, the CDR3 is TGCAGTGCTAGCCCGACAGGGCGGGCTAACTATGGCTACACCTTC. It encodes CSASPTGRANYGYTF.

This clonotype has at least ten counts. This sequence joins TRBV11-2 and TRBJ2-7; TRBD1 might be the D (5 bases). CDR3 length equals 11 residues. Germline V lookup: CDR1 SGHAT, CDR2 FQNNGV. The V end was cut by 5 bases, the J end by 6 bases, with 8 bases between. The DNA of the CDR3 is TGTGCCAGCAGCACAGGTTCCGAGCAGTACTTC. The encoded protein is CASSTGSEQYF.

This clonotype was counted many times. The chain is built from TRBV20-1 and TRBJ2-1; 7 bases are a match to TRBD1. The V gene's germline CDR1 is DFQATT and CDR2 SNEGSKA (reference sequence). V dropped 5 bases and J dropped 2; count of bases not matched to a gene: 3. The CDR3 is 13 amino acids. CDR3 coding DNA: TGCAGTGCTCAGGGGGTCCCCTACAATGAGCAGTTCTTC. It translates to CSAQGVPYNEQFF.

This clonotype was picked up many times. The CDR3 spells CASSHRGRFTDTQYF. The CDR3 coding sequence is TGCGCCAGCAGCCACAGGGGGCGTTTCACAGATACGCAGTATTTT. V gene TRBV5-1 combines with J gene TRBJ2-3; 9 bases are shared with TRBD1. V lost 4 bases to trimming and J lost 2 bases; unmatched junction nucleotides: 5. Germline V CDR1 and CDR2: SGHRS, YFSETQ. This CDR3 contains 15 residues.

In its sample, this clonotype was seen a few times. The chain uses TRBV13 and TRBJ2-1; 12 bases agree with TRBD2. Germline loops: CDR1 PRHDT, CDR2 FYEKMQ (reference sequence). The CDR3 length is 16 residues. V was clipped by 4 bases and J by 9 bases; unmatched bases: 10. The CDR3 loop reads CASSYLAGGLAGEQFF. The CDR3 nucleotides are TGTGCCAGCAGCTACCTAGCGGGAGGGCTCGCAGGTGAGCAGTTCTTC.

The table lists this clonotype with many counts. The chain uses TRBV18 and TRBJ2-7; D might be TRBD1 (5 bases). The germline gives CDR1 KGHSH, CDR2 LQKENI. Trimming took off 2 bases at V and 2 bases at J, with 7 bases between the two ends. This CDR3 is built from 13 residues. The CDR3 loop is CASSPDSTYEQYF. Written as DNA, the CDR3 is TGTGCCAGCTCACCAGACAGTACCTACGAGCAGTACTTC.

This clonotype was detected many times. This sequence joins TRBV28 and TRBJ2-1, with 7 bases lining up with TRBD1. Germline assignment: CDR1 MDHEN and CDR2 SYDVKM. With 5 bases clipped from V and 9 bases from J, the junction kept 4 bases outside the gene matches. This CDR3 spans 12 amino acids. The CDR3 here is CASSLRGTEQFF. The CDR3 coding sequence is TGTGCCAGCAGTCTCAGGGGGACTGAGCAGTTCTTC.

In its sample, this clonotype was seen many times. J is TRBJ1-2 and V is TRBV5-5, with D possibly TRBD1 on 6 matching bases. Per germline, CDR1 SGHKS and CDR2 YYEKEE (reference sequence). This CDR3 is built from 14 residues. Between the trimmed V and J ends, which lost 4 bases and 4 bases, there was a span of 14 bases. Written as DNA, the CDR3 is TGTGCCAGCAGCCGACAGGATCTCCCCTATGGCTACACCTTC. Translated, it gives CASSRQDLPYGYTF.

The V gene is TRBV20-1, the J gene TRBJ1-1; D gene ambiguous. Germline CDR1 is DFQATT and CDR2 is SNEGSKA (reference sequence). The CDR3 is 13 amino acids. V was shortened by 3 bases and J by 1 base, with 9 bases between the two germline ends. CDR3 bases: TGCAGTGCTAGGGTCGGGAGGAACACTGAAGCTTTCTTT. Its translation: CSARVGRNTEAFF.

There are many counts of this clonotype. The chain uses TRBV20-1 and TRBJ2-5, with 8 bases aligning to TRBD2. This CDR3 comprises 17 residues. Germline V lookup: CDR1 DFQATT, CDR2 SNEGSKA (reference sequence). V trimming: 1 base; J trimming: 5 bases; junction bases outside the gene matches: 15. The CDR3 is CSARGPGLAGRVETQYF. The DNA of the CDR3 is TGCAGTGCTAGAGGACCCGGATTAGCGGGGCGGGTGGAGACCCAGTACTTC.

This clonotype has ten or more counts. V is TRBV12-3 or TRBV12-4 and J is TRBJ1-1; a weak D match, TRBD1 (6 bases). The CDR3 spans 15 residues. The ends were cut back, 8 bases at V and 1 base at J, with 17 bases in the middle. The CDR3 protein is CASATGIAGNTEAFF. Written as DNA, the CDR3 is TGTGCCAGCGCAACAGGGATCGCTGGGAACACTGAAGCTTTCTTT.

In its sample, this clonotype was seen many times. The V call is TRBV7-8, the J call TRBJ2-7, with 8 bases aligning to TRBD1. V lost 2 bases to trimming and J lost 3 bases; unmatched junction nucleotides: 9. This CDR3 contains 16 residues. Germline V gene data show CDR1 as SGHVS and CDR2 as FQNEAQ. The CDR3 sequence: CASSLRQGAGSYEQYF. The CDR3 DNA sequence: TGTGCCAGCAGCTTACGTCAGGGGGCGGGTAGCTACGAGCAGTACTTC.

This chain joins TRBV3-1 and TRBJ1-2, with 7 positions matching TRBD1. The V and J ends lost 5 bases and 7 bases, in that order; junction bases with no gene match: 7. Germline V CDR1 and CDR2: LGHDT, YNNKEL (reference sequence). CDR3 length: 13 amino acids. The CDR3 coding sequence is TGTGCCAGCAGCGAGACAGGGTCTTTTGGCTACACCTTC. It specifies CASSETGSFGYTF.

In its sample, this clonotype was seen a few times. The V gene is TRBV7-8, the J gene TRBJ2-5; D is tentatively TRBD1 or TRBD2 (5 bases each). CDR1 and CDR2 from the germline V gene are SGHVS and FQNEAQ. V lost 1 base to trimming and J lost 10 bases, with 10 bases between them. The CDR3 spans 12 residues. CDR3 sequence: CASSLVSGSQYF. The CDR3 nucleotides read TGTGCCAGCAGCTTAGTGTCAGGGAGCCAGTACTTC. The whole variable domain, remainder taken from reference TRBV7-8 and TRBJ2-5, is GAGVSQSPRYKVAKRGQDVALRCDPISGHVSLFWYQQALGQGPEFLTYFQNEAQLDKSGLPSDRFFAERPEGSVSTLKIQRTQQEDSAVYLCASSLVSGSQYFGPGTRLLVL.

As regards this clonotype: Since a much larger clone is just one base distant, this may be a read error. This chain connects TRBV3-1 to TRBJ2-5, with 7 bases fitting TRBD2. The J call may be in error: the DNA end matches TRBJ2-1 better. Per the germline V gene, CDR1 is LGHDT and CDR2 is YNNKEL (reference sequence). This CDR3 spans 12 amino acids. Here the CDR3 reads CASSQLAETQFF. Here the CDR3 DNA reads TGTGCCAGCAGCCAACTAGCGGAGACCCAGTTCTTC.

This clonotype was seen at least ten times. The chain recombines TRBV19 with TRBJ2-5, with 10 bases aligning to TRBD2. Looked up from germline, CDR1 is LNHDA and CDR2 is SQIVND (reference sequence). The CDR3 runs 15 residues. V was pared by 8 bases and J by 5 bases, with 11 bases of the junction left unmatched. The CDR3 region is CASHQTSGNRETQYF. The DNA for the CDR3 is TGTGCCAGTCACCAAACTAGCGGGAATCGGGAGACCCAGTACTTC.

This chain links TRBV28 with TRBJ2-1, with D uncertain. The CDR3 runs 13 residues. V gave up 6 bases and J gave up 7 bases, with 13 bases separating them. CDR1 is MDHEN and CDR2 is SYDVKM in the germline V gene. The CDR3 is CASSQDPLNEQFF. Here the CDR3 DNA reads TGTGCCAGCAGCCAAGACCCCCTTAATGAGCAGTTCTTC.

The chain uses TRBV5-8 and TRBJ2-7, with 9 positions matching TRBD1. CDR3 length equals 15 residues. V was clipped by 4 bases and J by 5 bases; unmatched bases: 10. Germline CDR1 SGHTS, CDR2 YDEGEE. The CDR3 protein is CASSDRTGVRNEQYF. CDR3 coding DNA: TGTGCCAGCAGCGATCGGACAGGGGTACGCAACGAGCAGTACTTC.

There are many counts of this clonotype. V is TRBV11-2 and J is TRBJ2-5, with 8 bases identical to TRBD2. The germline V gene encodes CDR1 SGHAT and CDR2 FQNNGV. V shed 0 bases and J 7 bases; nucleotides not matched to a gene: 4. CDR3 length: 14 amino acids. Here the CDR3 reads CASSLEGLVGTQYF. CDR3 bases: TGTGCCAGCAGCTTAGAGGGACTAGTGGGGACCCAGTACTTC.

This clonotype was recorded many times. The chain uses TRBV3-1 and TRBJ1-3, with TRBD1 identical over 8 bases. The CDR3 is 16 amino acids. V was pared by 2 bases and J by 3 bases, with 6 bases of the junction left unmatched. In germline, CDR1 is LGHDT, CDR2 YNNKEL (reference sequence). This chain's CDR3 is CASSQRTGPIGNTIYF. DNA for the CDR3: TGTGCCAGCAGCCAAAGGACAGGGCCGATTGGAAACACCATATATTTT.

The sample holds many counts of this clonotype. This chain links TRBV20-1 with TRBJ2-7; 7 bases fit TRBD1. The CDR3 covers 15 residues. V shed 0 bases, J shed 1 base, and the junction held 6 bases outside the gene matches. Germline lookup yields CDR1 DFQATT and CDR2 SNEGSKA (reference sequence). The CDR3 region is CSARDQGGASYEQYF. The CDR3 nucleotides read TGCAGTGCTAGAGATCAAGGGGGCGCGTCCTACGAGCAGTACTTC.

This clonotype was recorded at least ten times. The gene calls are TRBV5-1 and TRBJ2-7; 7 nucleotides agree with TRBD1. Germline lookup yields CDR1 SGHRS and CDR2 YFSETQ. After removal of 4 bases from V and 0 bases from J, the junction contained 4 bases not matched to a gene. This CDR3 comprises 14 residues. DNA of the CDR3: TGCGCCAGCAGCAGGACAGGAGCCTCCTACGAGCAGTACTTC. Its translation: CASSRTGASYEQYF.

This clonotype was recorded at least ten times. This chain uses TRBV30 with TRBJ1-2; D might be TRBD1 (6 bases). Germline lookup yields CDR1 GTSNPN and CDR2 SVGIG (reference sequence). Trimming pared 3 bases from V and 2 bases from J, leaving 7 bases between. There are 12 residues in the CDR3. The CDR3 region has the DNA TGTGCCTGGAGACAGGGAAACTATGGCTACACCTTC. It yields the protein CAWRQGNYGYTF.

A remark on this clonotype: This clone may be a read error of a much larger clone one base away. The genes are TRBV28 and TRBJ2-3; TRBD2 is a possible D gene (5 bases). The V gene lost 3 bases and the J gene lost 2 bases, with 9 bases spanning the gap. The CDR3 sequence is 14 residues long. The germline V gene encodes CDR1 MDHEN and CDR2 SYDVKM. The CDR3 nucleotides read TGTGCCAGCAGTTTCCCCCGGGACACAGATACGCAGTATTTT. Translating gives CASSFPRDTDTQYF.

This chain uses TRBV5-1 with TRBJ2-1; 9 bases agree with TRBD1. Looked up from germline, CDR1 is SGHRS and CDR2 is YFSETQ. V shed 3 bases and J 7 bases; nucleotides not matched to a gene: 11. The CDR3 is made up of 16 amino acids. CDR3 nucleotide sequence: TGCGCCAGCAGCTCCCGGACCGGGACAGGGACGAATGAGCAGTTCTTC. It specifies CASSSRTGTGTNEQFF.

This clonotype was picked up many times. The rearrangement links TRBV28 to TRBJ2-5; D remains ambiguous. CDR1 is MDHEN, CDR2 SYDVKM, per germline. The V gene lost 3 bases and the J gene lost 2 bases, with 7 bases spanning the gap. The CDR3 extends over 13 amino acids. DNA for the CDR3: TGTGCCAGCAGTTTGAGGAGACAAGAGACCCAGTACTTC. Its protein product is CASSLRRQETQYF.

There are many counts of this clonotype. The J gene is TRBJ2-5, the V gene TRBV24-1; 8 nucleotides agree with TRBD1. This CDR3 contains 16 residues. Trimming at V came to 3 bases and at J to 5 bases, leaving 10 bases not matched to a gene. CDR1 KGHDR and CDR2 SFDVKD come from the germline V gene. The CDR3 is CATSDPGAGGAETQYF. CDR3 nucleotides: TGTGCCACCAGTGATCCAGGGGCAGGGGGCGCCGAGACCCAGTACTTC.

This clonotype was found many times. The rearrangement links TRBV18 to TRBJ2-1; a possible D gene is TRBD1 (5 bases). This CDR3 spans 17 amino acids. Germline CDR1 KGHSH, CDR2 LQKENI. V was trimmed by 4 bases and J by 0 bases, leaving 16 bases between them. The DNA for the CDR3 is TGTGCCAGCTCACTATTTCGACAGTCCAGCTCCTACAATGAGCAGTTCTTC. This encodes CASSLFRQSSSYNEQFF.

In its sample, this clonotype was seen many times. The V gene is TRBV28, the J gene TRBJ2-5; D is uncertain. Germline CDR1 reads MDHEN; CDR2 reads SYDVKM. Trimming pared 6 bases from V and 4 bases from J, leaving 30 bases between. This CDR3 region has 19 residues. CDR3 coding DNA: TGTGCCAGCAGCAAGTTGCCGTCAGACATTCTGAGAATGGTAGAGACCCAGTACTTC. Protein: CASSKLPSDILRMVETQYF.